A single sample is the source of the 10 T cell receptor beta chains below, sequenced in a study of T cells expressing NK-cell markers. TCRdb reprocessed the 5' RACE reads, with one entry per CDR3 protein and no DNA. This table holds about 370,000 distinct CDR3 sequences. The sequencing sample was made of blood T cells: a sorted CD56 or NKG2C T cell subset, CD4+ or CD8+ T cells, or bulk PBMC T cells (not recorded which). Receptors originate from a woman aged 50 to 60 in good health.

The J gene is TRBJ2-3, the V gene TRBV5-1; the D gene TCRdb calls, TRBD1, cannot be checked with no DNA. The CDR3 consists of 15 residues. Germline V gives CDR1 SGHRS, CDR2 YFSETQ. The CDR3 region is CASSFPGGGGDTQYF.

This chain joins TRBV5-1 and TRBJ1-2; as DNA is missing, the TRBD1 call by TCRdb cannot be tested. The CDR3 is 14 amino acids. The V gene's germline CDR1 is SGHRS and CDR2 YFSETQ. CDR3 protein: CASSTTGVDYGYTF.

CDR3 in amino acids: CASSQWSRGFGELFF. This chain joins TRBV16 and TRBJ2-2; TCRdb's D call of TRBD1 is untestable without DNA. Germline values: CDR1 KGHSY, CDR2 FQNENV. CDR3 length: 15 amino acids.

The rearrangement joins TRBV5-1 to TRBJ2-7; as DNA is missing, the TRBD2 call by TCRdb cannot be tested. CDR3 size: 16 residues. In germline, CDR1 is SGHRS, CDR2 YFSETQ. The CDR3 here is CASSLERGDYTYEQYF.

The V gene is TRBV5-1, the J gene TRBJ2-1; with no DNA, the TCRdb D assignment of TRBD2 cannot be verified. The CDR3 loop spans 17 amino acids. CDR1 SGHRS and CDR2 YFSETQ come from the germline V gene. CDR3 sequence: CASSQSPGLATNNEQFF.

CDR3 region: CASSLSIGDTTQETQYF. The chain carries TRBV27 and TRBJ2-5; TCRdb calls TRBD1, which cannot be checked without DNA. The CDR3 is made up of 17 amino acids. CDR1 is MNHEY, CDR2 SMNVEV, per germline (reference sequence).

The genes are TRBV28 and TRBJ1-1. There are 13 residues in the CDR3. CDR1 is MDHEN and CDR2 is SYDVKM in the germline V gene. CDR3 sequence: CASMEPPNTEAFF. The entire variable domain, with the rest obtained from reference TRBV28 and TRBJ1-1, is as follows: DVKVTQSSRYLVKRTGEKVFLECVQDMDHENMFWYRQDPGLGLRLIYFSYDVKMKEKGDIPEGYSVSREKKERFSLILESASTNQTSMYLCASMEPPNTEAFFGQGTRLTVV.

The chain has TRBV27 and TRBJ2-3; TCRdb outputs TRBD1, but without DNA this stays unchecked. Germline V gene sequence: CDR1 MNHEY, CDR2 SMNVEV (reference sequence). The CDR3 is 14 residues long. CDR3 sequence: CASATGGHGYTQYF.

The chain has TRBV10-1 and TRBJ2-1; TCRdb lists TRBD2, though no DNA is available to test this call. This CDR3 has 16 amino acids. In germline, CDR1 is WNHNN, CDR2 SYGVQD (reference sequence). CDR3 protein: CASSGGLADSYNEQFF.

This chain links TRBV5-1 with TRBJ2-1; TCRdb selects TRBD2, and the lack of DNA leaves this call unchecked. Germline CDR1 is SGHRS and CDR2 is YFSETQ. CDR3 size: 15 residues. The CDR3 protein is CASSSALAGEREQFF.